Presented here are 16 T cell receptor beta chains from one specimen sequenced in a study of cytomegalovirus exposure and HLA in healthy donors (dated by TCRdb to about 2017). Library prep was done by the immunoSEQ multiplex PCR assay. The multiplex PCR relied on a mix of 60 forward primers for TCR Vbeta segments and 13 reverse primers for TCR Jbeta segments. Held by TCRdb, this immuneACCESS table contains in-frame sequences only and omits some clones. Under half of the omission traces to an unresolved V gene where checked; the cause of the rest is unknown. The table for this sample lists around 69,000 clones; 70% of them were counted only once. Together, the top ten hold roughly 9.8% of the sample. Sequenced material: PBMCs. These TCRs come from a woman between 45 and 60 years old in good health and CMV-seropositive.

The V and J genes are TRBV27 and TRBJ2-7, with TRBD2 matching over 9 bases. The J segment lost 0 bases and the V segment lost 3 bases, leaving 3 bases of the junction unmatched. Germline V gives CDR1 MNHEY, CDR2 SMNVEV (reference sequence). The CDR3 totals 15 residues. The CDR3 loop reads CASSFERGASYEQYF. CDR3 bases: TGTGCCAGCAGTTTTGAGCGGGGGGCCTCCTACGAGCAGTACTTC.

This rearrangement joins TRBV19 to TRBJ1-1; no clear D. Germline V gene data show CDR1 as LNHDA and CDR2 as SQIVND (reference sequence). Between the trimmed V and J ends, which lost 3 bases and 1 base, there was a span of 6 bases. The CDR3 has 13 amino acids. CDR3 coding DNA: TGTGCCAGTAGTATCGTCAGGAACACTGAAGCTTTCTTT. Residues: CASSIVRNTEAFF. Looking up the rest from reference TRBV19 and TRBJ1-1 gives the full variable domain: DGGITQSPKYLFRKEGQNVTLSCEQNLNHDAMYWYRQDPGQGLRLIYYSQIVNDFQKGDIAEGYSVSREKKESFPLTVTSAQKNPTAFYLCASSIVRNTEAFFGQGTRLTVV.

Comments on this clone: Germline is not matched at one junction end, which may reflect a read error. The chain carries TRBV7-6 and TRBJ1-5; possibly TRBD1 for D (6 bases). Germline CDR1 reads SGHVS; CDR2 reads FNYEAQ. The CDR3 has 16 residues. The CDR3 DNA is TGTGCCAGCAGCTTAGGGGGGCCGTCCCCAATCAGCCCCATGTCCTTT. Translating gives CASSLGGPSPISPMSF.

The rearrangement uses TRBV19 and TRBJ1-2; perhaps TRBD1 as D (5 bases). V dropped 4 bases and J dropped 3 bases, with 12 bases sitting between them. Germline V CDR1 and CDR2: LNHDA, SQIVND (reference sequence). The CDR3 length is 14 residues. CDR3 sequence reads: CASSRGTLDYGYTF. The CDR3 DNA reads TGTGCCAGTAGTAGGGGGACTCTAGACTATGGCTACACCTTC.

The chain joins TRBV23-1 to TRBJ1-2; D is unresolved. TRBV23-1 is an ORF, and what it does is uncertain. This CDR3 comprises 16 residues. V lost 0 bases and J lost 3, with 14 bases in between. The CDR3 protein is CASSQSENRCYYGYTF. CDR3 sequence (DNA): TGCGCCAGCAGTCAATCGGAGAACCGTTGCTACTATGGCTACACCTTC.

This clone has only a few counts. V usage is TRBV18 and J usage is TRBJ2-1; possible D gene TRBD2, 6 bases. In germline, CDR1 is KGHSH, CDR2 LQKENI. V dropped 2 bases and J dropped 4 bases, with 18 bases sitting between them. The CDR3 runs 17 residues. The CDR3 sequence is CASSPRSGLDTYNEQFF. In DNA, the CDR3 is TGTGCCAGCTCACCAAGGAGCGGGCTGGACACTTACAATGAGCAGTTCTTC.

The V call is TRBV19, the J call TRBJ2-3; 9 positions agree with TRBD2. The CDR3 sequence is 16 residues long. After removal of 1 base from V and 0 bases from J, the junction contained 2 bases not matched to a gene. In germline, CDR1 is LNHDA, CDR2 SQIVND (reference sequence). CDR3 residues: CASSIGSGGSTDTQYF. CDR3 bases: TGTGCCAGTAGTATAGGAAGCGGGGGGAGCACAGATACGCAGTATTTT.

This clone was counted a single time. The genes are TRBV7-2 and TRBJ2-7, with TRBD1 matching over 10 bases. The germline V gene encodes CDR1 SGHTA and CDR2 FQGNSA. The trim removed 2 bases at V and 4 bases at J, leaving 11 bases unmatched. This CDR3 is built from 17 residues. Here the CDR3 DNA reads TGTGCCAGCAGCTTAATGTCTACCGGGACAGGGGAGTACGAGCAGTACTTC. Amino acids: CASSLMSTGTGEYEQYF.

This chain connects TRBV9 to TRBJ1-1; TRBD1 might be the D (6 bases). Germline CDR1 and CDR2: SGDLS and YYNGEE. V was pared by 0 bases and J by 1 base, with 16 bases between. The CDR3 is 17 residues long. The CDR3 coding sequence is TGTGCCAGCAGCGTAGACAGGGAGCTAGGAGGGAACACTGAAGCTTTCTTT. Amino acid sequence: CASSVDRELGGNTEAFF.

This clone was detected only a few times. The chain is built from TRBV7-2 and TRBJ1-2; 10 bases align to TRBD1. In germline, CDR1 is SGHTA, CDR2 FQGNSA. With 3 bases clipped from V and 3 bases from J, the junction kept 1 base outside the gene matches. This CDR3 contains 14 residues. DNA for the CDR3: TGTGCCAGCAGCTTGACAGGGGGCGACTATGGCTACACCTTC. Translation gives CASSLTGGDYGYTF.

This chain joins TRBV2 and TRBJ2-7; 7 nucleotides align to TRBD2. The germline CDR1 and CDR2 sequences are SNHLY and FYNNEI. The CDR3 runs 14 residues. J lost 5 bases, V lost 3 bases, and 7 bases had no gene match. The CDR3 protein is CASSEELRENEQYF. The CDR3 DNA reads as TGTGCCAGCAGTGAGGAGTTGCGGGAGAACGAGCAGTACTTC.

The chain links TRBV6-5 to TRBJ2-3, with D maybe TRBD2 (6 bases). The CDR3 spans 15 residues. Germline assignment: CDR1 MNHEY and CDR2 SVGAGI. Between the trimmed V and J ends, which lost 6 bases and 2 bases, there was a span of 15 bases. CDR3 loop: CASSTPGLYTDTQYF. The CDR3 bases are TGTGCCAGCAGCACCCCGGGACTCTACACAGATACGCAGTATTTT.

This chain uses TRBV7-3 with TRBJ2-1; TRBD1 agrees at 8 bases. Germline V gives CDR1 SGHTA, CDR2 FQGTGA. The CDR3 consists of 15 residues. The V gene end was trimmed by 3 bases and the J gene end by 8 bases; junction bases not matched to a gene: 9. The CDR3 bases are TGTGCCAGCAGCTTCGCAGGGGGCTCCGCGGATGAGCAGTTCTTC. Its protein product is CASSFAGGSADEQFF.

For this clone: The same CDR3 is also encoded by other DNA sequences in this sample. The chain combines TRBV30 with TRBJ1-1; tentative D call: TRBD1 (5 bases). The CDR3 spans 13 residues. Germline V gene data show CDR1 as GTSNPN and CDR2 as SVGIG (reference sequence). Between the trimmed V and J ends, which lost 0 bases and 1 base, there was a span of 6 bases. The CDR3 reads CAWSVQANTEAFF. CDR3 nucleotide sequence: TGTGCCTGGAGTGTACAGGCGAACACTGAAGCTTTCTTT.

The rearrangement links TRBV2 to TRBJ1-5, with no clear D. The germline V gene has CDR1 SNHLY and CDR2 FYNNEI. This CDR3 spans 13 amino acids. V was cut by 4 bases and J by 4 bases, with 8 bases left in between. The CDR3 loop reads CASSASHNQPQHF. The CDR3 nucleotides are TGTGCCAGCAGTGCCAGTCATAATCAGCCCCAGCATTTT.

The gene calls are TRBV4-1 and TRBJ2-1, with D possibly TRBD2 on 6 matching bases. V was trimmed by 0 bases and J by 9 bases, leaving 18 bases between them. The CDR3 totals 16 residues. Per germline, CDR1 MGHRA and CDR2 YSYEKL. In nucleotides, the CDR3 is TGCGCCAGCAGCCAAGAGGTGGGGGACTCCTTGGGTGAGCAGTTCTTC. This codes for CASSQEVGDSLGEQFF.